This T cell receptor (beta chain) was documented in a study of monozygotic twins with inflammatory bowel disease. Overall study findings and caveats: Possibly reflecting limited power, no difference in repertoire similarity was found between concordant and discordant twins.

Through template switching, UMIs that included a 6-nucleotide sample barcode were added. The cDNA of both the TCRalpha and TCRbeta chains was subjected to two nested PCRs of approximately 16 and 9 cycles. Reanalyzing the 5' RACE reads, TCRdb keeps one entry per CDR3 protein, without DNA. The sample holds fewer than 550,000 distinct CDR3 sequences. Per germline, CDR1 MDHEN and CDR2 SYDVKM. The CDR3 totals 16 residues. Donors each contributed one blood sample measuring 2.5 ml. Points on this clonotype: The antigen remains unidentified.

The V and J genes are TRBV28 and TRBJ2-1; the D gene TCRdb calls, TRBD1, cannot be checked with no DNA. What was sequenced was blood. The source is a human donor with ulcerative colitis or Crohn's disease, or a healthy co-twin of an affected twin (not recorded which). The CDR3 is CASRTPGGGSYNEQFF.